This T cell receptor (beta chain) was observed in a study of identical twins. The germline V and J ends were trimmed by 3 bases and 10 bases, with 19 bases remaining between them. The germline V gene has CDR1 LGHDT and CDR2 YNNKEL (reference sequence). The CDR3 has 15 residues. Points from the study as a whole: With abundant cord blood beta clonotypes, insertions were fewer; memory repertoires showed no such pattern. Donors were not followed over many years; analysis was cross-sectional. Sequences that were out-of-frame, alpha and twin-shared displayed an excess of low generation probability.

A note on this clonotype: Its antigen is as yet unknown.

TCRdb redid the calling of the 5' RACE reads with MiXCR, one entry per CDR3 protein. The table has about 530,000 distinct CDR3 sequences, around 22% seen once. The same sample was also used in a study of yellow fever vaccine responses in identical twins.

The source material was CD4+ T cells sorted from blood. This TCR derives from a woman younger than 35 in good health. J is TRBJ2-1 and V is TRBV3-1, with no clear D. The CDR3 is CASSHPWALQEEQFF. The CDR3 nucleotides read TGTGCCAGCAGCCACCCCTGGGCGCTCCAGGAAGAGCAGTTCTTC.